A single sample is the source of the 23 T cell receptor beta chains below, sequenced in a study of regulatory T cells in long-lasting Graves disease. As to time point: newly diagnosed GD, antithyroid drugs for less than 3 months. RNA from PBMCs was the source of the TCR library. Relying on iRepertoire HTBI primers and Arm-PCR of CDR3 regions, the team built TCR beta libraries. TCRdb independently ran MiXCR on the multiplex PCR reads; one entry per CDR3 protein. The sample has 350,000 to 500,000 distinct CDR3 sequences; 14% are singletons. This same sample was also part of a study on T cells in Graves' hyperthyroidism and ophthalmopathy.

The sample consisted of peripheral blood mononuclear cells (PBMCs), taken at new diagnosis, from a patient treated with antithyroid drugs. The receptors were gathered from a woman in her forties or fifties with Graves disease.

This clonotype occurred a few times. A read error may produce the germline difference seen at one junction end. The J gene is TRBJ2-2, the V gene TRBV12-3 or TRBV12-4, with TRBD2 as a possible D gene (6 bases). The CDR3 is 14 amino acids. CDR3 nucleotide sequence: TGTGCCAGCAGTACGGGACTTAACACCGGGGGGCTGTTTTTT. Translated: CASSTGLNTGGLFF.

This clonotype was recorded many times. The chain is built from TRBV3-1 and TRBJ2-2; D unclear. Germline CDR1 reads LGHDT; CDR2 reads YNNKEL (reference sequence). Between the trimmed V and J ends, which lost 4 bases and 1 base, there was a span of 7 bases. The CDR3 length is 14 residues. The CDR3 spells CASSRRGNTGELFF. In nucleotides, the CDR3 is TGTGCCAGCAGCCGACGCGGGAACACCGGGGAGCTGTTTTTT. Variable domain in full (rest from reference TRBV3-1 and TRBJ2-2): DTAVSQTPKYLVTQMGNDKSIKCEQNLGHDTMYWYKQDSKKFLKIMFSYNNKELIINETVPNRFSPKSPDKAHLNLHINSLELGDSAVYFCASSRRGNTGELFFGEGSRLTVL.

This clonotype showed up many times. The CDR3 is CASSTGSGGWNEQFF. Written as DNA, the CDR3 is TGTGCCAGCAGCACAGGGAGCGGAGGGTGGAATGAGCAGTTCTTC. The chain carries TRBV6-1 and TRBJ2-1; either TRBD1 or TRBD2 may supply D (6 bases each). This CDR3 contains 15 residues. The ends were cut back, 6 bases at V and 7 bases at J, with 19 bases in the middle. Germline-derived CDR1 and CDR2 are MNHNS and SASEGT.

Note on this clonotype: Mismatch with germline at one junction end may stem from a read error. The chain is built from TRBV7-8 and TRBJ1-2, with 10 nucleotides matching TRBD1. This CDR3 contains 17 residues. Germline lookup yields CDR1 SGHVS and CDR2 FQNEAQ. This chain's CDR3 is CASSLQTGGSFNSGYTF. The CDR3 region has the DNA TGTGCCAGCAGCTTACAGACAGGGGGCTCTTTTAACTCTGGCTACACCTTC.

This clonotype showed up just a few times. The CDR3 is CASSEGGSAEKLFF. CDR3 nucleotides: TGCGCCAGCAGCGAAGGAGGTTCCGCCGAAAAACTGTTTTTT. The rearrangement joins TRBV10-1 to TRBJ1-4; D not certain. The V gene lost 6 bases and the J gene lost 8 bases, with 16 bases spanning the gap. Germline CDR1 WNHNN, CDR2 SYGVQD (reference sequence). This CDR3 comprises 14 residues.

This clonotype was counted a few times. This chain joins TRBV6-1 and TRBJ2-5, with D perhaps TRBD2 (5 bases). The germline CDR1 and CDR2 sequences are MNHNS and SASEGT. V was shortened by 8 bases and J by 0 bases, with 10 bases between the two germline ends. This CDR3 region has 13 residues. CDR3 coding DNA: TGTGCCAGCGGTCCGGGGTACCAAGAGACCCAGTACTTC. Protein: CASGPGYQETQYF.

V and J are TRBV10-3 and TRBJ2-3, with 13 nucleotides matching TRBD2. The CDR3 totals 16 residues. CDR1 ENHRY and CDR2 SYGVKD come from the germline V gene. J lost 6 bases, V lost 4 bases, and 7 bases had no gene match. CDR3 in amino acids: CAISVELAGGPDTQYF. The CDR3 DNA follows: TGTGCCATCAGTGTAGAACTAGCGGGAGGGCCGGATACGCAGTATTTT.

This chain links TRBV7-6 with TRBJ2-1; D remains unclear. CDR3 length: 14 residues. Trimming stripped 4 bases from V and 1 base from J, with 8 bases between. Looked up from germline, CDR1 is SGHVS and CDR2 is FNYEAQ. In DNA form, the CDR3 reads TGTGCCAGCAGCTCACTTTTGTCCTACAATGAGCAGTTCTTC. The encoded protein is CASSSLLSYNEQFF.

The chain joins TRBV28 to TRBJ2-7; D may match TRBD1 or TRBD2 (7 bases each). V lost 6 bases and J lost 5, with 14 bases in between. CDR1 MDHEN and CDR2 SYDVKM come from the germline V gene. CDR3 length: 13 amino acids. CDR3 loop: CASSPGGDHEQYF. The DNA for the CDR3 is TGTGCCAGCAGCCCAGGGGGGGACCACGAGCAGTACTTC. The full variable domain, its missing parts supplied by reference TRBV28 and TRBJ2-7, is DVKVTQSSRYLVKRTGEKVFLECVQDMDHENMFWYRQDPGLGLRLIYFSYDVKMKEKGDIPEGYSVSREKKERFSLILESASTNQTSMYLCASSPGGDHEQYFGPGTRLTVT.

About this clonotype itself: This may be a read error: a much more frequent sequence differs by one nucleotide. This chain connects TRBV28 to TRBJ2-7, with D possibly TRBD1 on 5 matching bases. This CDR3 spans 14 amino acids. Germline CDR1 and CDR2: MDHEN and SYDVKM. The chain's CDR3 is CTSSLLDRGYEQYF. The CDR3 region has the DNA TGTACCAGCAGTTTGCTAGACAGAGGATACGAGCAGTACTTC.

This chain links TRBV20-1 with TRBJ2-1; D call uncertain. There are 14 residues in the CDR3. CDR1 and CDR2 from the germline V gene are DFQATT and SNEGSKA (reference sequence). The V gene lost 2 bases and the J gene lost 6 bases, with 14 bases spanning the gap. CDR3 DNA sequence: TGCAGTGCTAGAATCAGGAACACTTTCAATGAGCAGTTCTTC. It is translated as CSARIRNTFNEQFF.

The J gene is TRBJ1-2, the V gene TRBV25-1; a possible D gene is TRBD1 (5 bases). The germline V and J ends were trimmed by 1 base and 1 base, with 16 bases remaining between them. Germline values: CDR1 MGHDK, CDR2 SYGVNS. The CDR3 has 17 amino acids. The CDR3 sequence: CASSESGTEGNNYGYTF. CDR3 coding DNA: TGTGCCAGCAGTGAATCCGGGACGGAGGGAAATAACTATGGCTACACCTTC.

This clonotype was seen many times. The chain has TRBV11-2 and TRBJ2-3, with D hard to call. CDR1 and CDR2 from the germline V gene are SGHAT and FQNNGV. The V and J ends lost 5 bases and 0 bases respectively, with 18 bases between them. The CDR3 contains 17 residues. The CDR3 spells CASSKNLGASSTDTQYF. The CDR3 DNA sequence: TGTGCCAGCAGCAAGAATCTTGGCGCCTCTAGCACAGATACGCAGTATTTT.

In its sample, this clonotype was seen many times. The V call is TRBV2, the J call TRBJ1-2; D is perhaps TRBD1 (6 bases). This CDR3 contains 13 residues. Germline V gene lookup returns CDR1 SNHLY and CDR2 FYNNEI. V shed 2 bases and J shed 6 bases, with 10 bases lying between them. The CDR3 DNA follows: TGTGCCAGCAGTGAACAGGGGACCCATGGCTACACCTTC. Its translation: CASSEQGTHGYTF.

This clonotype showed up many times. The chain couples TRBV11-2 to TRBJ1-5; D is ambiguous. Looked up from germline, CDR1 is SGHAT and CDR2 is FQNNGV. The CDR3 length is 14 residues. V lost 1 base and J 5 bases, leaving 9 bases between the germline ends. CDR3 sequence: CASSLGRWDQPQHF. In DNA, the CDR3 is TGTGCCAGCAGCTTAGGCCGGTGGGATCAGCCCCAGCATTTT. The whole variable domain, filled in from reference TRBV11-2 and TRBJ1-5, reads EAGVAQSPRYKIIEKRQSVAFWCNPISGHATLYWYQQILGQGPKLLIQFQNNGVVDDSQLPKDRFSAERLKGVDSTLKIQPAKLEDSAVYLCASSLGRWDQPQHFGDGTRLSIL.

This clonotype was seen ten or more times. The genes are TRBV11-2 and TRBJ2-6; D remains unclear. The germline V gene has CDR1 SGHAT and CDR2 FQNNGV. V lost 5 bases, J lost 0 bases, and 11 bases lay in between. The CDR3 runs to 16 residues. CDR3 sequence reads: CASSPVASSGANVLTF. In DNA form, the CDR3 reads TGTGCCAGCAGCCCCGTGGCCAGCTCTGGGGCCAACGTCCTGACTTTC.

The sample holds many counts of this clonotype. The chain couples TRBV10-1 to TRBJ2-1, with D maybe TRBD1 (6 bases). This CDR3 is 16 amino acids long. Germline V gene data show CDR1 as WNHNN and CDR2 as SYGVQD (reference sequence). V shed 1 base and J shed 0 bases, with 10 bases lying between them. CDR3: CASSEYPDSSYNEQFF. DNA of the CDR3: TGCGCCAGCAGTGAGTATCCGGACAGCTCCTACAATGAGCAGTTCTTC.

As for this clonotype: A much larger clone lies one base from this, so it may be a read error. V gene TRBV12-3 or TRBV12-4 combines with J gene TRBJ2-7; TRBD2 matches at 12 bases. Trimming removed 5 bases from V and 7 bases from J; junction bases left unmatched: 18. This CDR3 spans 18 amino acids. CDR3 protein: CASSPPRLAGDFHNEQYF. The CDR3, as DNA: TGTGCCAGCAGTCCGCCTCGACTAGCGGGAGATTTTCACAATGAGCAGTACTTC.

V gene TRBV5-1 combines with J gene TRBJ2-7; 7 bases fit TRBD1. The trim removed 2 bases at V and 3 bases at J, leaving 5 bases unmatched. Germline V gene lookup returns CDR1 SGHRS and CDR2 YFSETQ. This CDR3 spans 14 amino acids. CDR3 sequence reads: CASSFGTGDYEQYF. CDR3 DNA: TGCGCCAGCAGCTTCGGTACAGGGGACTACGAGCAGTACTTC.

The chain uses TRBV7-3 and TRBJ2-1; D may be TRBD1 or TRBD2 (5 bases each). The germline V gene has CDR1 SGHTA and CDR2 FQGTGA. The CDR3 extends over 17 amino acids. V gave up 2 bases and J gave up 4 bases, with 18 bases separating them. The CDR3 sequence: CASSLQGGGLLYNEQFF. The CDR3 bases are TGTGCCAGCAGCTTACAGGGCGGAGGTCTGCTTTACAATGAGCAGTTCTTC.

This clonotype was seen repeatedly, ten times or more. The chain combines TRBV18 with TRBJ2-7; 7 bases align to TRBD1. J lost 3 bases, V lost 3 bases, and 5 bases had no gene match. This CDR3 region has 14 residues. CDR1 is KGHSH and CDR2 is LQKENI in the germline V gene. The CDR3: CASSPPGQNYEQYF. CDR3 nucleotide sequence: TGTGCCAGCTCACCTCCGGGACAGAACTACGAGCAGTACTTC.

This clonotype came up many times. V usage is TRBV20-1 and J usage is TRBJ2-3; 8 nucleotides line up with TRBD2. J was trimmed by 5 bases and V by 2 bases; bases with no gene match: 6. This CDR3 is built from 14 residues. Germline V lookup: CDR1 DFQATT, CDR2 SNEGSKA (reference sequence). This CDR3 is CSARSGSSKDTQYF. The DNA of the CDR3 is TGCAGTGCTAGAAGCGGGAGTTCGAAAGATACGCAGTATTTT.

The chain joins TRBV7-2 to TRBJ2-1, with D possibly TRBD1 on 8 matching bases. Germline V CDR1 and CDR2: SGHTA, FQGNSA. The V gene lost 5 bases and the J gene lost 8 bases, with 16 bases spanning the gap. The CDR3 is 14 residues long. DNA of the CDR3: TGTGCCAGCAGCGTTGGACAGGGAGGGCATGAGCAGTTCTTC. It yields the protein CASSVGQGGHEQFF.